This T cell receptor beta chain was captured by sequencing in a study of blood T cell repertoires in COVID-19. Study-wide background: The analysed material was cDNA or gDNA that came from T cells, B-cell-depleted T cells, or PBMCs.

Across under 25 US areas, participants ranged in age from about 18 to 100 years. Clones were sequenced by immunoSEQ multiplex PCR, and TCRdb holds only the in-frame ones, with some missing. Of a few hundred thousand clones in the sample, around 91% were seen once. This clone was detected once. Per the germline V gene, CDR1 is SGDLS and CDR2 is YYNGEE. Trimming took off 3 bases at V and 0 bases at J, with 19 bases between the two ends. The CDR3 sequence is 18 residues long. The rearrangement uses TRBV9 and TRBJ2-1; TRBD2 might be the D (7 bases). The clonotype was recovered from a woman between 18 and 29 years old with acute COVID-19. Sequencing was carried out using PBMCs or T cells enriched from blood (not recorded which). DNA of the CDR3: TGTGCCAGCAGCGACACTAGGGGGGGGTCCAACTCCTACAATGAGCAGTTCTTC. Its protein is CASSDTRGGSNSYNEQFF.